This TCR beta chain was identified during a study of cytomegalovirus exposure and HLA in healthy donors. At the level of the study: HLA-typed donors contributed approximately 92 million unique TCRs, which were held in an early data release. The study, taken as a whole, reports: Listed as cytomegalovirus-associated were 150 to 200 TCR beta chains.

Germline V lookup: CDR1 MNHEY, CDR2 SMNVEV (reference sequence). Losses at the gene ends were 1 base for V and 4 bases for J; bases not matched to a gene: 11. This CDR3 is built from 17 residues. Comment on this clone: Its antigen remains unknown.

PCR was performed using 60 Vbeta and 13 Jbeta primers. In the original processing: Counted up in a later analysis, unique TCR beta chains came to roughly 80 million, with around 9.9 million shared. The data were produced by immunoSEQ multiplex PCR, yet TCRdb's version contains in-frame clones alone and is incomplete. V and J calls and clone size are given by that table; D and trimming were obtained from the DNA. This table holds some 120,000 clones, roughly 68% found once. The rearrangement joins TRBV27 to TRBJ2-5; 8 nucleotides line up with TRBD1. The sample comprised PBMCs. This clonotype was obtained from a man aged 25 to 45 in good health and CMV-seropositive. The CDR3 nucleotides are TGTGCCAGCAGTTTATTCGGGATCGGCAGGGGGCGAGAGACCCAGTACTTC. Translation gives CASSLFGIGRGRETQYF.